Each of the 21 T cell receptor beta chains below was sequenced from the same sample in a study of shared clonotypes between healthy human individuals. Assay used: immunoSEQ multiplex PCR; TCRdb lists only in-frame clones, some missing. This table has 2 million to 2.5 million clones, over 85% appearing once. Sequenced input: naive CD4+ T cells from PBMCs. The subset here: CD45RA+ positively selected. The receptors originated from a young man in good health. Some clones in this sample may be carry-over from other donors' samples.

The chain employs TRBV14 and TRBJ2-1, with 7 bases identical to TRBD2. V lost 4 bases and J lost 2; bases outside the gene matches: 8. The germline V gene encodes CDR1 SGHDN and CDR2 FVKESK. The CDR3 is 16 residues long. The CDR3 loop is CASSPPGAGAYNEQFF. DNA of the CDR3: TGTGCCAGCAGCCCCCCCGGGGCGGGGGCCTACAATGAGCAGTTCTTC.

In this sample, this clone turned up once. The chain joins TRBV9 to TRBJ2-7; a possible D gene is TRBD2 (5 bases). Per the germline V gene, CDR1 is SGDLS and CDR2 is YYNGEE. Trimming pared 3 bases from V and 6 bases from J, leaving 13 bases between. This CDR3 has 13 amino acids. DNA for the CDR3: TGTGCCAGCAGCGGCCACGGTGAGGGCGAGCAGTACTTC. Protein sequence: CASSGHGEGEQYF.

The chain has TRBV2 and TRBJ2-1; TRBD1 agrees at 8 bases. Germline V gene lookup returns CDR1 SNHLY and CDR2 FYNNEI. This CDR3 comprises 14 residues. Trimming at V came to 7 bases and at J to 8 bases, leaving 10 bases not matched to a gene. CDR3 coding DNA: TGTGCCAGCAATAGGCAGGGGGCATTCGATGAGCAGTTCTTC. Its translation: CASNRQGAFDEQFF.

This sequence joins TRBV28 and TRBJ2-7; TRBD2 matches at 13 bases. Looked up from germline, CDR1 is MDHEN and CDR2 is SYDVKM. Losses at the gene ends were 7 bases for V and 0 bases for J; bases not matched to a gene: 6. The CDR3 covers 16 residues. CDR3 residues: CASKGLAGFSSYEQYF. The CDR3 DNA follows: TGTGCCAGCAAGGGACTAGCGGGATTCAGCTCCTACGAGCAGTACTTC.

The chain uses TRBV5-4 and TRBJ1-2, with TRBD1 matching over 11 bases. The CDR3 runs to 15 residues. With 2 bases clipped from V and 3 bases from J, the junction kept 3 bases outside the gene matches. CDR1 is SGHNT and CDR2 is YYREEE in the germline V gene (reference sequence). The DNA for the CDR3 is TGTGCCAGCAGCTTAGGACAGGGGGCGTACTATGGCTACACCTTC. Protein sequence: CASSLGQGAYYGYTF.

This clone has just one count. CDR3 bases: TGCGCCAGCAGGAGCGGACTATCCTACGAGCAGTACTTC. Its protein product is CASRSGLSYEQYF. The rearrangement links TRBV5-1 to TRBJ2-7; D possibly corresponds to TRBD2 (6 bases). V shed 5 bases and J shed 1 base, with 10 bases lying between them. The CDR3 loop spans 13 amino acids. Germline V gene lookup returns CDR1 SGHRS and CDR2 YFSETQ.

This clone was detected only once. CDR3 amino acids: CASSRPSANYGYTF. The CDR3 nucleotides are TGTGCCAGCTCCCGGCCTTCAGCTAACTATGGCTACACCTTC. This rearrangement joins TRBV28 to TRBJ1-2; D is uncertain. CDR1 is MDHEN and CDR2 is SYDVKM in the germline V gene. V lost 8 bases and J 0 bases, leaving 13 bases between the germline ends. This CDR3 has 14 residues.

This chain connects TRBV6-5 to TRBJ2-7; D unresolved. CDR1 and CDR2 from the germline V gene are MNHEY and SVGAGI. This CDR3 is built from 13 residues. Trimming removed 4 bases at V and 0 bases at J, with 7 bases between. The CDR3 loop reads CASSSASSYEQYF. The DNA for the CDR3 is TGTGCCAGCAGTTCGGCGAGCTCCTACGAGCAGTACTTC.

The chain is built from TRBV15 and TRBJ2-7; 7 bases match TRBD2. The CDR3 covers 15 residues. After removal of 5 bases from V and 0 bases from J, the junction contained 7 bases not matched to a gene. Germline CDR1 is LNHNV and CDR2 is YYDKDF (reference sequence). The CDR3 reads CATSPTRTSSYEQYF. For the CDR3, the DNA is TGTGCCACCAGCCCCACCCGGACTAGCTCCTACGAGCAGTACTTC.

Turning to this clone: At one of its ends the junction is not consistent with the germline gene, which may arise from a read error. This rearrangement joins TRBV6-5 to TRBJ2-6; D not resolved. CDR3 size: 12 residues. CDR1 and CDR2 from the germline V gene are MNHEY and SVGAGI. CDR3 coding DNA: TGTGCCAGTGCCTCTGAGGCCAACGTCCTGACTTTC. It specifies CASASEANVLTF.

The CDR3 DNA follows: TGTGCCAGCAGTTACTCTTTAGGGCGGAACACTGAAGCTTTCTTT. Translated, it gives CASSYSLGRNTEAFF. The chain has TRBV6-6 and TRBJ1-1; D is undetermined. CDR3 length equals 15 residues. Germline CDR1 is MNHNY and CDR2 is SVGAGI (reference sequence). V was pared by 0 bases and J by 1 base, with 9 bases between.

The chain combines TRBV5-8 with TRBJ2-3; TRBD1 matches at 8 bases. This CDR3 has 14 amino acids. Per the germline V gene, CDR1 is SGHTS and CDR2 is YDEGEE. The junction had 2 bases not matched to a gene; V was cut back by 4 bases and J by 1 base. The DNA for the CDR3 is TGTGCCAGCAGCCAGGACAGGGGCACAGATACGCAGTATTTT. As protein: CASSQDRGTDTQYF. Looking up the rest from reference TRBV5-8 and TRBJ2-3 gives the full variable domain: EAGVTQSPTHLIKTRGQQATLRCSPISGHTSVYWYQQALGLGLQFLLWYDEGEERNRGNFPPRFSGRQFPNYSSELNVNALELEDSALYLCASSQDRGTDTQYFGPGTRLTVL.

This sequence joins TRBV4-2 and TRBJ2-7; weak D call: TRBD1 (6 bases). The germline CDR1 and CDR2 sequences are LGHNA and YNFKEQ. Trimming stripped 1 base from V and 0 bases from J, with 13 bases between. This CDR3 contains 16 residues. CDR3 sequence (DNA): TGTGCCAGCAGCCAAGCAGACAGGCTTAGCTCCTACGAGCAGTACTTC. Its translation is CASSQADRLSSYEQYF.

As regards this clone: Within the sample, other DNA sequences also encode this same CDR3. The chain links TRBV28 to TRBJ2-2, with TRBD1 matching 7 bases. V shed 6 bases, J shed 5 bases, and the junction held 6 bases outside the gene matches. Germline values: CDR1 MDHEN, CDR2 SYDVKM. The CDR3 extends over 14 amino acids. The CDR3 sequence: CASRRQGGTGELFF. CDR3 nucleotides: TGTGCCAGCAGAAGACAGGGTGGGACCGGGGAGCTGTTTTTT.

The V gene is TRBV27, the J gene TRBJ2-7, with D perhaps TRBD1 (7 bases). Trimming left V 3 bases short and J 7 bases short, with 16 bases between. CDR3 length: 14 residues. Germline values: CDR1 MNHEY, CDR2 SMNVEV (reference sequence). The CDR3 reads CASSLQGGVFEQYF. The CDR3 nucleotides read TGTGCCAGCAGTTTGCAGGGGGGAGTATTTGAGCAGTACTTC.

The rearrangement uses TRBV2 and TRBJ2-2; D gene uncertain. Germline V gene sequence: CDR1 SNHLY, CDR2 FYNNEI. The CDR3 consists of 15 residues. V dropped 5 bases and J dropped 3 bases, with 13 bases sitting between them. This CDR3 is CASSIVRPDTGELFF. The CDR3 coding sequence is TGTGCCAGCAGTATTGTTAGGCCCGACACCGGGGAGCTGTTTTTT. The full variable domain, rest sourced from reference TRBV2 and TRBJ2-2, is EPEVTQTPSHQVTQMGQEVILRCVPISNHLYFYWYRQILGQKVEFLVSFYNNEISEKSEIFDDQFSVERPDGSNFTLKIRSTKLEDSAMYFCASSIVRPDTGELFFGEGSRLTVL.

The chain has TRBV6-5 and TRBJ2-4, with D maybe TRBD2 (5 bases). V lost 6 bases to trimming and J lost 8 bases, with 17 bases between them. Germline V gene data show CDR1 as MNHEY and CDR2 as SVGAGI. CDR3 length: 14 amino acids. CDR3 nucleotides: TGTGCCAGCAGCCGCCTCGGGGTGGCGGACATTCAGTACTTC. Protein: CASSRLGVADIQYF.

A single count supports this clone. The CDR3 nucleotides read TGTGCCAGCAGCTTAGGCCAGAGGACTAGCAGCACCGGGGAGCTGTTTTTT. Its translation: CASSLGQRTSSTGELFF. The rearrangement links TRBV7-2 to TRBJ2-2; 8 bases are a match to TRBD2. Trimming took 1 base from V and 4 from J; bases not matched to a gene: 8. Germline CDR1 SGHTA, CDR2 FQGNSA. The CDR3 is 17 residues long.

The rearrangement links TRBV29-1 to TRBJ2-7; D unclear. The CDR3 extends over 13 amino acids. The V and J ends lost 0 bases and 1 base respectively, with 7 bases between them. CDR1 is SQVTM and CDR2 is ANQGSEA in the germline V gene. The CDR3 region is CSVEENSSYEQYF. The CDR3 DNA is TGCAGCGTTGAAGAGAACAGTTCCTACGAGCAGTACTTC.

The rearrangement uses TRBV28 and TRBJ2-1; 9 bases align to TRBD1. J gave up 0 bases and V 4 bases, and 4 bases lay outside the gene matches. CDR1 MDHEN and CDR2 SYDVKM come from the germline V gene. CDR3 length: 16 amino acids. This CDR3 reads CASSSMTGGSYNEQFF. As DNA, the CDR3 is TGTGCCAGCAGTTCGATGACAGGGGGCTCCTACAATGAGCAGTTCTTC.

This sequence joins TRBV6-5 and TRBJ1-1; weak D call: TRBD1 (5 bases). V lost 2 bases, J lost 6 bases, and 10 bases lay in between. Per germline, CDR1 MNHEY and CDR2 SVGAGI. This CDR3 is built from 13 residues. The CDR3 region is CASSYGGWAEAFF. CDR3 DNA sequence: TGTGCCAGCAGTTACGGGGGGTGGGCTGAAGCTTTCTTT.